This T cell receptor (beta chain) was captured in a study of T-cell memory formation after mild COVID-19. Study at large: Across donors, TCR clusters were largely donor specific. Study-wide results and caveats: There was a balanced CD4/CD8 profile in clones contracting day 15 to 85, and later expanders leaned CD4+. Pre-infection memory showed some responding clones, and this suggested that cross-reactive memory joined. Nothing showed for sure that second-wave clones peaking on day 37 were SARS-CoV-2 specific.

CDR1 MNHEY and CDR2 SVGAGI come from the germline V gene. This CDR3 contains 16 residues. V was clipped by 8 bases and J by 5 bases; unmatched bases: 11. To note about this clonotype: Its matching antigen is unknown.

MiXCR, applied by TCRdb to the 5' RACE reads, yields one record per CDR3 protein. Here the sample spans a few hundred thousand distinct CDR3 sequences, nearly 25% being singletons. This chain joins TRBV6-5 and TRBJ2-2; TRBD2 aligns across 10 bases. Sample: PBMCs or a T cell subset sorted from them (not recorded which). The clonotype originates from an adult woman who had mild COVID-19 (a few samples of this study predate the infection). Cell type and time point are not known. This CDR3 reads CASAAPAGGPTGELFF. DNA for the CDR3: TGTGCCAGCGCCGCCCCAGCGGGAGGGCCGACCGGGGAGCTGTTTTTT.